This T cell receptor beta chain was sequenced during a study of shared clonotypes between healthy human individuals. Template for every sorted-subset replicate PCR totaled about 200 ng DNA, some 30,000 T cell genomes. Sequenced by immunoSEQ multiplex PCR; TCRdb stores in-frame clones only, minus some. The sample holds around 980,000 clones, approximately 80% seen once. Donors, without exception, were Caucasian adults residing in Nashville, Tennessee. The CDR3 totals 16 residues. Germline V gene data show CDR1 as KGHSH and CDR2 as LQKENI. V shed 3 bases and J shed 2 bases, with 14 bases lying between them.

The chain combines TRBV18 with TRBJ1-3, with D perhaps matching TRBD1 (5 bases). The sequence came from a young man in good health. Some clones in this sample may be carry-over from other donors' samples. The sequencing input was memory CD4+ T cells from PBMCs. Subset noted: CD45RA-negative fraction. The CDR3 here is CASSPTSSGPGNTIYF. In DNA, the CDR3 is TGTGCCAGCTCACCGACTTCCTCAGGGCCTGGAAACACCATATATTTT.